The clone carrying this T cell receptor beta chain occurred once. This sample was taken from a study of CD8 T cells in Susac syndrome. It was with random hexamers that roughly 0.5 to 1 ug RNA was reverse transcribed. TCRdb passed the immunoSEQ multiplex PCR reads through MiXCR, listing each CDR3 protein once. Of 130,000 or so distinct CDR3 sequences in the sample, approximately 95% were seen once. This CDR3 is built from 10 residues. Germline V gene lookup returns CDR1 DFQATT and CDR2 SNEGSKA (reference sequence). The V end was cut by 1 base, the J end by 5 bases, with 2 bases between. The sample comprised CD4+ T cells from PBMCs. The receptor comes from a human donor with multiple sclerosis. The V gene is TRBV20-1, the J gene TRBJ2-5; D uncertain. CDR3 protein: CSARGETQYF. The CDR3 DNA is TGCAGTGCTAGAGGGGAGACCCAGTACTTC.